This T cell receptor (beta chain) appears in the sequencing data of a study of radiotherapy plus CTLA-4 blockade in lung cancer. Profiling relied on immunoSEQ multiplex PCR, and the TCRdb table lists in-frame clones only, not all of them. The repertoire holds more than 90,000 clones, around 84% seen once, with roughly 3.3% in the top ten. V shed 3 bases, J shed 5 bases, and the junction held 4 bases outside the gene matches. Germline CDR1 is SGHTS and CDR2 is YDEGEE. The CDR3 runs 13 residues. J is TRBJ1-2 and V is TRBV5-8; TRBD1 aligns across 7 bases. Sequenced here: peripheral blood, sampled from a patient treated with radiotherapy plus ipilimumab. The TCR sequence derives from a human donor with non-small cell lung cancer that progressed on radiotherapy plus ipilimumab. Some clones in this sample may be carry-over from other donors' samples. The CDR3 nucleotides are TGTGCCAGCAGCTGGTCAGGGGGATATGGCTACACCTTC. The encoded protein is CASSWSGGYGYTF.